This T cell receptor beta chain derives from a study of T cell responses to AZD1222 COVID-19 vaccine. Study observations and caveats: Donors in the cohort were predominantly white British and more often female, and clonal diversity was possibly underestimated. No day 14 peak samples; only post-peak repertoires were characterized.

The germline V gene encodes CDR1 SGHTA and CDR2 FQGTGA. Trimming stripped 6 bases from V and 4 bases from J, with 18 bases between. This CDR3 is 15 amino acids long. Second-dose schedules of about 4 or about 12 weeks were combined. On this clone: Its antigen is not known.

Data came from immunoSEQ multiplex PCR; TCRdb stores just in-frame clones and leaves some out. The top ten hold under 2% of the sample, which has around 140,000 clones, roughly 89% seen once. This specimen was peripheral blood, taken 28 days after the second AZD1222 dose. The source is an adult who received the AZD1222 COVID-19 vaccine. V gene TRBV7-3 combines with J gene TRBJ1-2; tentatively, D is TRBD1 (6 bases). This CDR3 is CASRCVGQGLYGYTF. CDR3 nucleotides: TGTGCCAGCAGATGTGTAGGGCAGGGGCTCTATGGCTACACCTTC.